The present entry profiles one TCR beta chain with its context. Its antigen is not known. The data derive from a study of T cell responses to AZD1222 COVID-19 vaccine. Study-wide results and limits: CD4 TCRs covered the whole spike, strongest at regions 160-218 and 743-854. The sample set comprised mostly white British donors with more females, and clonal diversity was possibly underestimated. Within unmutated variant regions lay the reported targets of nearly half of spike-specific TCRs. Among those given AZD1222, only 6 or 7 were seropositive at baseline.

Here immunoSEQ multiplex PCR was the method, and the copy in TCRdb shows in-frame clones only, minus some. The table lists approximately 140,000 clones, about nine tenths of them singletons. This CDR3 contains 16 residues. In germline, CDR1 is MNHEY, CDR2 SMNVEV (reference sequence). The V and J ends lost 4 bases and 1 base respectively, with 16 bases between them. Sample: peripheral blood, taken 28 days after the second AZD1222 dose. The clonotype was recovered from an adult who received the AZD1222 COVID-19 vaccine. V and J are TRBV27 and TRBJ2-5; D may be TRBD1 (6 bases). The CDR3 DNA follows: TGTGCCAGCAGTTGGGCTTATGGGGGCCTCCAAGAGACCCAGTACTTC. Its translation is CASSWAYGGLQETQYF.